This T cell receptor (beta chain) is drawn from a study of shared clonotypes between healthy human individuals. Study observations and caveats: Exclusively blood specimens were collected; tissue repertoires likely differ. Genetic and exposure-history diversity was limited by the few donors. Generation probability values for non-shared clonotypes were lower than those for clonotypes shared by all four donors.

About this clone: Its antigen is currently unknown.

It was into CD45RA+ naive and CD45RA-negative memory subsets that the CD4+ cells were split. The method was immunoSEQ multiplex PCR; TCRdb's version includes in-frame clones alone and lacks a portion of them. The sample lists roughly 2.6 million clones, more than 90% occurring once. This TCR derives from a man aged 18 to 29 in good health. The sequencing input was naive CD4+ T cells sorted from blood. Specified subset: CD45RA+ positively selected.

The CDR3 DNA sequence: TGTGCCAGCAGCTCGCTAGCGGGGGGGCCCGATGAGCAGTTCTTC. It yields the protein CASSSLAGGPDEQFF. V usage is TRBV7-9 and J usage is TRBJ2-1; TRBD2 matches 12 bases. V was pared by 4 bases and J by 8 bases, with 6 bases of the junction left unmatched. The CDR3 spans 15 residues. The germline V gene encodes CDR1 SEHNR and CDR2 FQNEAQ (reference sequence).